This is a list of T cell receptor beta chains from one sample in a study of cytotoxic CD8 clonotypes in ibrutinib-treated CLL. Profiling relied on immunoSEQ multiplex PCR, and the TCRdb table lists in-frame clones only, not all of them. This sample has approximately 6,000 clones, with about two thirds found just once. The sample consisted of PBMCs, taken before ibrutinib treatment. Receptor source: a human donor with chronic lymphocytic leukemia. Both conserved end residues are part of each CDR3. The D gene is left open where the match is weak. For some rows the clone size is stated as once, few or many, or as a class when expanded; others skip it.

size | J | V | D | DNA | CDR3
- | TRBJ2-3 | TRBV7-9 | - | TGTGCCAGCAGCCCACAAATAGCGGATACGCAGTATTTT | CASSPQIADTQYF
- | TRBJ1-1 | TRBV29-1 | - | TGCAGCGTCCCAGGTCCAGGCACTGAAGCTTTCTTT | CSVPGPGTEAFF
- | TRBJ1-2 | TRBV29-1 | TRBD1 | TGCAGCGTACGCGGACAGGCTAACTATGGCTACACCTTC | CSVRGQANYGYTF
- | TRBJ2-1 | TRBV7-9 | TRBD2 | TGTGCCAGCAGCTTTCGACTAGCGGGGTACAATGAGCAGTTCTTC | CASSFRLAGYNEQFF
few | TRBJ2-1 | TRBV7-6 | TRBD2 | TGTGCCAGCAGCTTAGGGAGCGGGGGGGCCGGGAATGAGCAGTTCTTC | CASSLGSGGAGNEQFF
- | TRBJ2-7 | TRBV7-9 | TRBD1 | TGTGCCAGCACCTCCGGGACAGGGTCCTCCTACGAGCAGTACTTC | CASTSGTGSSYEQYF
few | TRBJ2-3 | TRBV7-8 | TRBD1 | TGTGCCAGCAGCTTAAGAGACAGGGGAAGCACAGATACGCAGTATTTT | CASSLRDRGSTDTQYF
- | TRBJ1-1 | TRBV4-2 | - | TGTGCCAGCAGCCAAGGCTTGATTTTCACTGAAGCTTTCTTT | CASSQGLIFTEAFF
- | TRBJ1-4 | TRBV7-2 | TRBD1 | TGTGCCAGCAGCTTAGAGGGAGCAGGGGGCCCTGAAAAACTGTTTTTT | CASSLEGAGGPEKLFF
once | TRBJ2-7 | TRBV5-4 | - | TGTGCCAGCAGCCAATCAGACAGCTACGAGCAGTACTTC | CASSQSDSYEQYF
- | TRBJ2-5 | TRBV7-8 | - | TGTGCCAGCAGCTTAGGCACCGAAGAGACCCAGTACTTC | CASSLGTEETQYF
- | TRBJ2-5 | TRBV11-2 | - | TGTGCCAGCAGCTTAGAGGGGTGGGGGACCCAGTACTTC | CASSLEGWGTQYF
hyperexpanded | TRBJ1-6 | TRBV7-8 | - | TGTGCCAGCAGCTTACGGGCAGGCCGCGATTCACCCCTCCACTTT | CASSLRAGRDSPLHF
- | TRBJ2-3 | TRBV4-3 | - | TGCGCCAGCAGCCCAGCCCCGCGGGCCAGTAGCACAGATACGCAGTATTTT | CASSPAPRASSTDTQYF
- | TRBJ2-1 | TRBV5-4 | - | TGTGCCAGCAGCCCCTCTGACTTGTACAAGGGGAATGAGCAGTTCTTC | CASSPSDLYKGNEQFF
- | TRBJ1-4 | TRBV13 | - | TGTGCCAGCAGCTTAGTTGGTAATGAAAAACTGTTTTTT | CASSLVGNEKLFF
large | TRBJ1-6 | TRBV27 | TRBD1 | TGTGCCAGCAGCCCAGGGACAGGGGGCTCCTATAATTCACCCCTCCACTTT | CASSPGTGGSYNSPLHF
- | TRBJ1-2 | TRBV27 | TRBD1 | TGTGCCAGCAGTCGGACAGGAGGAGAGTATGGCTACACCTTC | CASSRTGGEYGYTF
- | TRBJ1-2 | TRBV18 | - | TGTGCCAGCTCACCTGGTGGTGAGACTGGCTACACCTTC | CASSPGGETGYTF
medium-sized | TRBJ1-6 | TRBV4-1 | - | TGCGCCAGCAGCCAAGATCCAGGGTCGGGCTATTCACCCCTCCACTTT | CASSQDPGSGYSPLHF
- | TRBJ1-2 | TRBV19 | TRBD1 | TGTGCCAGTAGTACGGACAGGCCCGGGTATGGCTACACCTTC | CASSTDRPGYGYTF
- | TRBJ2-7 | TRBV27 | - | TGTGCCAGCAGTTTCACTTCCCTTGGGTCCCTCTCCTACGAGCAGTACTTC | CASSFTSLGSLSYEQYF
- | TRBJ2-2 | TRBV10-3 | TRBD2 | TGTGCCATCAGTCAAGCGACTAGCGGGGGGGCTGACGGGGAGCTGTTTTTT | CAISQATSGGADGELFF
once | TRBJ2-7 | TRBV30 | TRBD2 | TGTGCCTGGAGTGGTGGCGGGGGTTACGAGCAGTACTTC | CAWSGGGGYEQYF
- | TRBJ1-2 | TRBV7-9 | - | TGTGCCAGCAGCTCCCGAGGGGGGCTAGGCTACACCTTC | CASSSRGGLGYTF
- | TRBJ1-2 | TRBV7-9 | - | TGTGCCAGCAGCTTAGCAGGGAGATATGGCTACACCTTC | CASSLAGRYGYTF
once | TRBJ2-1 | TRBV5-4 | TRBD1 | TGTGCCAGCAGCTTGGCTGGGACAGGGGCAAATGAGCAGTTCTTC | CASSLAGTGANEQFF
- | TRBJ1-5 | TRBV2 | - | TGTGCCAGCCAACGAGGGGTTGGCAATCAGCCCCAGCATTTT | CASQRGVGNQPQHF
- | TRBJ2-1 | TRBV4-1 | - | TGCGCCAGCAGCCAAGAGCCCAATTACAATGAGCAGTTCTTC | CASSQEPNYNEQFF
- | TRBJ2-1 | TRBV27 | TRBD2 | TGTGCCAGCACCTTCAGCGGGGGGGCGTACAATGAGCAGTTCTTC | CASTFSGGAYNEQFF
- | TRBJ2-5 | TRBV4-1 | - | TGCGCCAGCAGCCAAGCTCCCGGGGGAGCAGAGACCCAGTACTTC | CASSQAPGGAETQYF
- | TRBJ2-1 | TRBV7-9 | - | TGTGCCAGCAGCTTCCCCAGGGACAATGAGCAGTTCTTC | CASSFPRDNEQFF
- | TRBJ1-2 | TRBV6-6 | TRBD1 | TGTGCCAGCAGTTATTACCCGGACAGGGGTGACGGCTACACCTTC | CASSYYPDRGDGYTF
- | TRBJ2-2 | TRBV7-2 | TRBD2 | TGTGCCAGCAGCTCTAGGCCGCGGGGGGGCCTTGGGGAGCTGTTTTTT | CASSSRPRGGLGELFF
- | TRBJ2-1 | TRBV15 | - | TGTGCCACCAGCAGTAATTCCCTGGAGGTTGAGTTTCAGTTCTTC | CATSSNSLEVEFQFF
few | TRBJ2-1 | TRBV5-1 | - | TGCGCCAGCAGCTTGGAGGCGGACTACAATGAGCAGTTCTTC | CASSLEADYNEQFF
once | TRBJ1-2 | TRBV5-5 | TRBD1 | TGTGCCAGCAGCTTGGAGACAGGGCTGAACTATGGCTACACCTTC | CASSLETGLNYGYTF
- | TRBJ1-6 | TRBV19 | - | TGTGCCAGTAGACCACGGGATACCAATTCACCCCTCCACTTT | CASRPRDTNSPLHF
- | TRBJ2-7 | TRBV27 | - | TGTGCCAGCAGCCCACTGAGGTGGGGGAACTACGAGCAGTACTTC | CASSPLRWGNYEQYF
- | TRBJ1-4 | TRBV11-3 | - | TGTGCCAGCAGCCCCCCACGCGGGGGGAATAATGAAAAACTGTTTTTT | CASSPPRGGNNEKLFF
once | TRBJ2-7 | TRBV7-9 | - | TGTGCCAGCAGCTCACAGGGTTTAATGAATGAGCAGTACTTC | CASSSQGLMNEQYF
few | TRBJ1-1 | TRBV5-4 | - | TGTGCCAGCAGCTTAGAGGCGGGGGACACTGAAGCTTTCTTT | CASSLEAGDTEAFF
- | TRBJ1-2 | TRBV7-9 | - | TGTGCCAGCAGCTTAGCTCCCGGGACACCCTGGGACTATGGCTACACCTTC | CASSLAPGTPWDYGYTF
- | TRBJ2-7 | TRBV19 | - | TGTGCCAGTAGCTACAGGGTAGGCTACGAGCAGTACTTC | CASSYRVGYEQYF
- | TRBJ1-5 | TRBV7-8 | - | TGTGCCAGCAGCCGCGGGGAGTATAGCAATCAGCCCCAGCATTTT | CASSRGEYSNQPQHF
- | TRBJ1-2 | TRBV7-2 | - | TGTGCCAGCAGCTTACGGGAAACAGACTATGGCTACACCTTC | CASSLRETDYGYTF
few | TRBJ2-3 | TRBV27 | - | TGTGCCAGCACCCCGGGGGTAACTAGCACAGATACGCAGTATTTT | CASTPGVTSTDTQYF
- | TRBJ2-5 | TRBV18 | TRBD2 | TGTGCCAGCTCACCACAGATAAATAGCGGGCCCCAAGAGACCCAGTACTTC | CASSPQINSGPQETQYF
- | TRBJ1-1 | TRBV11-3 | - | TGTGCCAGCAGCTTAGGTGTTTGGGTCTCGGTCACTGAAGCTTTCTTT | CASSLGVWVSVTEAFF
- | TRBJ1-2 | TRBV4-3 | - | TGCGCCAGCAGCCCAGGGACCGTCTATGGCTACACCTTC | CASSPGTVYGYTF
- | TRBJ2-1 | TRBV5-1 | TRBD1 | TGCGCCAGCAGCTTTACGGCAGGGGGTTCCTACAATGAGCAGTTCTTC | CASSFTAGGSYNEQFF
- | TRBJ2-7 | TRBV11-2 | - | TGTGCCAGCAGCGTAACCGCAGGGGGGCTTCCCTACGAGCAGTACTTC | CASSVTAGGLPYEQYF
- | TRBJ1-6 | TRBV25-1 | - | TGTGCCAGCAGTGAAGCGGCAGGGAGTAATTCACCCCTCCACTTT | CASSEAAGSNSPLHF
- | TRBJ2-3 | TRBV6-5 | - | TGTGCCAGCAGTTACTCGGAGGCAGATACGCAGTATTTT | CASSYSEADTQYF
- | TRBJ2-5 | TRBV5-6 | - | TGTGCCAGCAACCAAGGGCCCCAAGAGACCCAGTACTTC | CASNQGPQETQYF
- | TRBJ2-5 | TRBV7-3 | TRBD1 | TGTGCCAGCAGCTTAGGACAGGGTAGGAGGGAGACCCAGTACTTC | CASSLGQGRRETQYF
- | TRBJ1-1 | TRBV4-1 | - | TGCGCCAGCAGCCTTACCCTTACAGGATCTGAAGCTTTCTTT | CASSLTLTGSEAFF